Described below is a single TCR beta chain sequence and its context. Its antigen remains unidentified. Donors had nominal health at sampling but likely had unrecorded immune exposures. The data are from a study of cytomegalovirus exposure and HLA in healthy donors. The CDR3 is 15 residues long. Losses at the gene ends were 2 bases for V and 5 bases for J; bases not matched to a gene: 7. The germline gives CDR1 SGHRS, CDR2 YFSETQ. The PCR made use of 60 Vbeta and 13 Jbeta primers. TCRdb's copy holds only in-frame clones and misses some; the assay was immunoSEQ multiplex PCR. Its table records 35,000 to 45,000 clones. General study results and limits: The number of N-insertions in an Asian-associated ancestry cluster was reportedly below the roughly 620-donor mean in a later analysis. Per published reports, the classifier diagnosed cytomegalovirus status with high specificity and sensitivity.

The chain carries TRBV5-1 and TRBJ2-5; 9 positions match TRBD2. This receptor was identified in a human donor in good health. Specimen: PBMCs. CDR3 region: CASSLGTSLTETQYF. The DNA for the CDR3 is TGCGCCAGCAGCTTAGGGACTAGCCTTACGGAGACCCAGTACTTC.